Below are 17 T cell receptor beta chains sequenced from a single sample in a study of shared clonotypes between healthy human individuals. Positive CCR7 selection of CD45RO-negative cells yielded the naive CD8 cells, and terminally differentiated effector memory CD45RA+ cells were excluded. Sequenced by immunoSEQ multiplex PCR; TCRdb stores in-frame clones only, minus some. This repertoire shows some 2.1 million clones, 93% found once; its top ten account for roughly 1.7%. Sequencing was done on a sample of naive CD8+ T cells from PBMCs. All receptors derive from a man aged 18 to 29 in good health. Some clones in this sample may be carry-over from other donors' samples.

The chain is built from TRBV5-4 and TRBJ2-6; D gene uncertain. The germline gives CDR1 SGHNT, CDR2 YYREEE (reference sequence). V was shortened by 5 bases and J by 0 bases, with 18 bases between the two germline ends. The CDR3 has 18 residues. CDR3 sequence (DNA): TGTGCCAGCAGACACCTGGAGTATACAGACTCTGGGGCCAACGTCCTGACTTTC. It yields the protein CASRHLEYTDSGANVLTF.

The chain joins TRBV4-1 to TRBJ2-1, with TRBD2 matching 8 bases. This CDR3 is 14 amino acids long. The ends lost 5 bases at V and 5 bases at J; junction bases unmatched: 5. CDR1 is MGHRA and CDR2 is YSYEKL in the germline V gene. CDR3 nucleotide sequence: TGCGCCAGCAGCAGACTAGCGAAGGACAATGAGCAGTTCTTC. This gives the protein CASSRLAKDNEQFF.

With respect to this clone: Other nucleotide sequences from this sample produce the same CDR3. The chain uses TRBV27 and TRBJ2-2; D is unresolved. Germline assignment: CDR1 MNHEY and CDR2 SMNVEV (reference sequence). The CDR3 extends over 14 amino acids. Trimming shortened V by 2 bases and J by 4 bases, and 8 bases separated the two germline ends. The DNA of the CDR3 is TGTGCCAGCAGTTTAGGACGCCGCACCGGGGAGCTGTTTTTT. It translates to CASSLGRRTGELFF.

The rearrangement joins TRBV11-2 to TRBJ2-1, with D perhaps matching TRBD2 (5 bases). The CDR3 totals 17 residues. Trimming took off 3 bases at V and 6 bases at J, with 21 bases between the two ends. Germline V lookup: CDR1 SGHAT, CDR2 FQNNGV. CDR3 in DNA: TGTGCCAGCAGCTTTGGGGTAATAGCGTCCCCCCTCAATGAGCAGTTCTTC. As protein: CASSFGVIASPLNEQFF.

The V gene is TRBV28, the J gene TRBJ2-3; perhaps TRBD2 as D (5 bases). Trimming pared 3 bases from V and 5 bases from J, leaving 12 bases between. The CDR3 is 14 amino acids. Germline-derived CDR1 and CDR2 are MDHEN and SYDVKM. The CDR3 spells CASSFRDMVDTQYF. DNA of the CDR3: TGTGCCAGCAGTTTCCGGGATATGGTAGATACGCAGTATTTT. Looking up the rest from reference TRBV28 and TRBJ2-3 gives the full variable domain: DVKVTQSSRYLVKRTGEKVFLECVQDMDHENMFWYRQDPGLGLRLIYFSYDVKMKEKGDIPEGYSVSREKKERFSLILESASTNQTSMYLCASSFRDMVDTQYFGPGTRLTVL.

The chain has TRBV12-5 and TRBJ2-2; 7 bases agree with TRBD1. The germline V gene encodes CDR1 LGHNT and CDR2 FRNRAP. The CDR3 covers 15 residues. V was clipped by 3 bases and J by 5 bases; unmatched bases: 6. CDR3 amino acids: CASGFEGQTTGELFF. The CDR3 region has the DNA TGTGCTAGTGGTTTTGAGGGACAGACTACCGGGGAGCTGTTTTTT.

The chain is built from TRBV18 and TRBJ1-2, with 10 positions matching TRBD1. With 4 bases clipped from V and 5 bases from J, the junction kept 7 bases outside the gene matches. CDR1 and CDR2 from the germline V gene are KGHSH and LQKENI. The CDR3 totals 15 residues. The CDR3 protein is CASSLDRGATYGYTF. In nucleotides, the CDR3 is TGTGCCAGCTCACTGGACAGGGGGGCCACTTATGGCTACACCTTC.

The chain combines TRBV7-9 with TRBJ2-7; tentative D call: TRBD2 (5 bases). CDR1 is SEHNR and CDR2 is FQNEAQ in the germline V gene (reference sequence). Trimming removed 6 bases at V and 13 bases at J, with 19 bases between. This CDR3 has 12 residues. CDR3 sequence: CASRLGSTSQYF. Written as DNA, the CDR3 is TGTGCCAGCAGACTAGGGTCCACATCCCAATACTTC.

This chain uses TRBV10-3 with TRBJ2-1; 7 nucleotides line up with TRBD1. The germline V gene has CDR1 ENHRY and CDR2 SYGVKD. The CDR3 spans 15 residues. V trimming: 3 bases; J trimming: 2 bases; junction bases outside the gene matches: 4. The CDR3 DNA sequence: TGTGCCATCAGTGACCGACAGGGCCCCTACAATGAGCAGTTCTTC. It is translated as CAISDRQGPYNEQFF.

The rearrangement joins TRBV5-1 to TRBJ2-7, with 7 nucleotides matching TRBD1. The germline CDR1 and CDR2 sequences are SGHRS and YFSETQ. This CDR3 region has 16 residues. V shed 3 bases, J shed 5 bases, and the junction held 14 bases outside the gene matches. In DNA form, the CDR3 reads TGCGCCAGCAGCTCCCACGACAGGGTTCGGTTTGACGAGCAGTACTTC. Its protein product is CASSSHDRVRFDEQYF.

The rearrangement links TRBV27 to TRBJ2-2; 9 bases align to TRBD1. Per the germline V gene, CDR1 is MNHEY and CDR2 is SMNVEV (reference sequence). The CDR3 loop spans 15 amino acids. The trim removed 6 bases at V and 3 bases at J, leaving 5 bases unmatched. In nucleotides, the CDR3 is TGTGCCAGCAGAAGGGACAGGGCGGACACCGGGGAGCTGTTTTTT. This encodes CASRRDRADTGELFF.

This clone occurred a few times. The gene calls are TRBV4-1 and TRBJ1-1; D unresolved. The CDR3 spans 14 residues. Trimming shortened V by 2 bases and J by 5 bases, and 12 bases separated the two germline ends. Germline CDR1 MGHRA, CDR2 YSYEKL. CDR3 region: CASSQRPLLTEAFF. The CDR3 region has the DNA TGCGCCAGCAGCCAAAGGCCCCTGCTGACTGAAGCTTTCTTT.

The V gene is TRBV7-8, the J gene TRBJ1-1; weak D call: TRBD1 (5 bases). Germline-derived CDR1 and CDR2 are SGHVS and FQNEAQ. The CDR3 is 13 residues long. The V gene lost 4 bases and the J gene lost 6 bases, with 12 bases spanning the gap. CDR3 coding DNA: TGTGCCAGCAGCTCGCGGGACCGAGCTGAAGCTTTCTTT. Translating gives CASSSRDRAEAFF. The full variable domain, its missing parts supplied by reference TRBV7-8 and TRBJ1-1, is GAGVSQSPRYKVAKRGQDVALRCDPISGHVSLFWYQQALGQGPEFLTYFQNEAQLDKSGLPSDRFFAERPEGSVSTLKIQRTQQEDSAVYLCASSSRDRAEAFFGQGTRLTVV.

The V gene is TRBV10-3, the J gene TRBJ2-7, with 9 bases fitting TRBD1. Germline values: CDR1 ENHRY, CDR2 SYGVKD. The CDR3 sequence is 17 residues long. The ends lost 3 bases at V and 5 bases at J; junction bases unmatched: 14. CDR3 coding DNA: TGTGCCATCAGTGAACTTGTTCCGGGACAGGGATCCCACGAGCAGTACTTC. This codes for CAISELVPGQGSHEQYF.

The chain employs TRBV7-6 and TRBJ1-1; a possible D gene is TRBD1 (5 bases). CDR1 is SGHVS and CDR2 is FNYEAQ in the germline V gene. CDR3 length equals 12 residues. The germline V and J ends were trimmed by 8 bases and 2 bases, with 9 bases remaining between them. The chain's CDR3 is CASSQGNTEAFF. The DNA for the CDR3 is TGTGCCAGCTCCCAGGGAAACACTGAAGCTTTCTTT.

The chain uses TRBV5-6 and TRBJ2-7; 7 nucleotides agree with TRBD1. The junction had 11 bases not matched to a gene; V was cut back by 0 bases and J by 5 bases. The germline CDR1 and CDR2 sequences are SGHDT and YYEEEE. The CDR3 covers 16 residues. DNA for the CDR3: TGTGCCAGCAGCTTGGGTGGGGCAGGGGGAAGGAACGAGCAGTACTTC. This gives the protein CASSLGGAGGRNEQYF.

The rearrangement joins TRBV7-9 to TRBJ1-1; possibly TRBD1 for D (6 bases). Germline V gene data show CDR1 as SEHNR and CDR2 as FQNEAQ (reference sequence). The CDR3 extends over 15 amino acids. V was pared by 3 bases and J by 1 base, with 12 bases between. CDR3 residues: CASSFVTGWNTEAFF. CDR3 nucleotide sequence: TGTGCCAGCAGCTTCGTTACAGGGTGGAACACTGAAGCTTTCTTT.